This T cell receptor (beta chain) was found in a study of CD8 T cells in Susac syndrome. Sequencing of TCR beta was carried out in blood CD8+ and CD4+ T cells. Recently defined diagnostic criteria classed the Susac syndrome patients as definite or probable. TEMRA cells were enriched by FACS, while CD8+ and CD4+ T cells were obtained through a negative isolation that was performed magnetically. The junction had 5 bases not matched to a gene; V was cut back by 5 bases and J by 0 bases. The CDR3 contains 15 residues. Germline CDR1 is MNHEY and CDR2 is SVGAGI. The RNA, about 0.5 to 1 ug, was put through reverse transcription using random hexamers. The method of amplification for TCR beta CDR3 was immunoSEQ multiplex PCR, covering 54 Vbeta and 13 Jbeta. TCRdb recomputed calls from the immunoSEQ multiplex PCR reads with MiXCR, one row per CDR3 protein. This sample has 170,000 or so distinct CDR3 sequences; about 95% occur once, and the top ten carry 0.095% to 0.1%.

Sequenced material: CD4+ T cells from PBMCs. The V gene is TRBV6-5, the J gene TRBJ2-7, with 9 nucleotides matching TRBD1. The TCR originated in a human donor with Susac syndrome. As DNA, the CDR3 is TGTGCCAGCAGTCAGGGACAGGGCTACTCCTACGAGCAGTACTTC. Translation gives CASSQGQGYSYEQYF.